What follows describes a single TCR beta chain. This specimen comes from a study of beta chain features in type 1 diabetes. Sorting based on CD45RO/CCR7/CD25/CD127/CD95/CD27 separated CD4+ naive, central memory, regulatory and stem cell-like memory cells. Isolated RNA was reverse transcribed in full, so expressed TCRB transcripts were sequenced. Sequencing used immunoSEQ multiplex PCR; TCRdb keeps in-frame clones, though not all of them. Of around 170,000 clones listed, approximately 9% are singletons. The source is a woman in her late teens or twenties in good health. Sequencing used central memory CD4+ T cells from blood.

CDR3 bases: TGTGCCAGCAGCCGTGGACAGGGGACGAACACCGGGGAGCTGTTTTTT. Translating gives CASSRGQGTNTGELFF. The chain carries TRBV4-2 and TRBJ2-2; 9 bases fit TRBD1. There are 16 residues in the CDR3. Germline V CDR1 and CDR2: LGHNA, YNFKEQ. The junction had 3 bases not matched to a gene; V was cut back by 4 bases and J by 0 bases.